This T cell receptor beta chain was obtained from a study of cytomegalovirus exposure and HLA in healthy donors (dated by TCRdb to the late 2010s). Describing the broader study: An earlier analysis of more than 550 of the donors reported around 280 Gb of sequence data and 117 million unique TCR beta sequences obtained from roughly 180 million T cells. About 330 gigabases of sequencing data and around 90 million unique TCR sequences made up an early release that covered roughly 670 HLA-typed donors. The genetic ancestry cluster associated with self-reported Caucasian donors included about 81% of the roughly 410 genotyped donors. The study aimed to test whether cataloging public T cell receptors could reveal signatures of past pathogen exposure. The T cell repertoires of 550 to 850 subjects were profiled by immunosequencing and related to cytomegalovirus serostatus. A separate validation cohort of 100 to 150 different subjects was used in addition to the roughly 620-subject first cohort. The study combined high-throughput TCR immunosequencing, statistical association of individual TCRs with disease status, and machine learning to predict cytomegalovirus infection status. A later analysis re-analyzed previously published TCR beta repertoires from about 730 donors and added high-resolution HLA genotyping to study TCR occurrence patterns. Rather than drawing on any new phenotypic data, the later analysis identified candidate immune exposures from TCR beta sequences and the way those sequences occurred across donors. An earlier analysis of 587 of the donors applied high-throughput TCR beta sequencing to assess whether each TCR beta V gene segment acted as functional or pseudogenic. Alongside the repertoire data, information on donor age, sex, ethnicity and CMV serostatus was compiled. Genome-wide SNP genotypes for about 55% of the roughly 670 donors were used in a later genetic analysis, which treated that subset as a discovery cohort. Every repertoire in the discovery cohort had been generated on one and the same sequencing platform. HLA typing included class I and class II loci at four-digit resolution. Typing coverage varied by locus: about 620-630 donors for A, B, C, DRB1 and DQB1; approximately 520 for DQA1; over 600 for DPA1; more than 450 for DPB1. Four or five DR-DQ haplotypes were handled as single units for association and clustering because linkage in the cohort was strong. Among 398 genotyped donors of the cohort, an average of 235,054 unique TCR beta nucleotide sequences were sequenced per donor, roughly a sixth of them non-productive.

Receptors were amplified or captured by the immunoSEQ multiplex PCR assay. The multiplex PCR relied on a mix of 60 forward primers for TCR Vbeta segments and 13 reverse primers for TCR Jbeta segments. The CDR3 region of rearranged TCR beta genes was amplified from genomic DNA with a multiplex PCR assay. The amplified TCR beta libraries were sequenced on the Illumina HiSeq System as 87-base-pair reads. On the study's bioinformatics: A later analysis counted about 82 million unique TCR beta chains across the 700 or so repertoires, and some 11 million of these chains were shared by at least two donors. Raw reads were error-corrected and collapsed into unique sequences by a nearest-neighbor algorithm in which closely related sequences were merged to remove PCR and sequencing errors. CDR3 sequences were aligned to IMGT reference sequences to assign V, D and J gene segments. For a sequence to be retained, a match of at least six nucleotides to both a V gene segment and a J gene segment was required. Rearrangements were classified as productive when the CDR3 lacked stop codons and remained in frame with V and J, and all other rearrangements were classified as non-productive. CDR3 was defined by IMGT convention, running from the second conserved V-encoded cysteine to the conserved J-encoded phenylalanine. The earlier analysis of 500 to 750 of the donors excluded any sequence lacking an unambiguous match to a single V gene segment. In an earlier analysis of approximately 590 of the donors, V segments were called functional above 56.7% productive rearrangements and were called segregating when the between-donor standard deviation exceeded 5%. A statistical classification framework was built to diagnose cytomegalovirus status from the catalog of TCR beta chain sequences. In a later analysis, TCR nucleotide sequences were compared against IMGT/GENE-DB human TR gene sequences so that V and J genes could be assigned. Using the TCRdist pipeline, a later analysis assigned CDR3 sequences along with most-parsimonious VDJ recombination scenarios. A later analysis defined each TCR beta chain by its CDR3 amino acid sequence plus V-gene family, and excluded reads lacking a unique V-gene family. To address suspected cross-contamination and a sequencing artifact, a later analysis removed 592 highly shared, low-generation-probability nucleotide sequences. A later analysis calculated a clonal expansion index for each public chain from normalized within-repertoire ranks of inferred template counts. Generation probabilities in a later analysis came from a VDJ recombination model fitted to out-of-frame rearrangements, and those results were checked against IGoR. A later analysis scored TCR-TCR, TCR-HLA and TCR-CMV co-occurrence with hypergeometric tests, applying a repertoire-size bias correction to TCR pairs. In a later analysis, false discovery rates were estimated by permuting HLA or CMV assignments 20 times. In a later analysis, co-occurring TCRs were grouped using DBSCAN, and TCRdist sequence similarity was added for clustering within HLA-allele-positive subsets. Co-occurrence clustering excluded repertoires with fewer than 30,000 or more than 120,000 public chains, plus five with anomalous nucleotide sharing. TCRdb took this table from immuneACCESS and kept in-frame rearrangements with V and J called. Such tables lack part of the clones; where checked against another copy, unresolved V genes explain under half of the gap, and the rest is unexplained. Clonal size and the V and J genes are those of that table, whereas D and trimming came from the DNA. The sample includes 55,000 to 70,000 clones, with approximately 75% observed a single time. The ten most abundant clones make up roughly 5.7% of the sample.

Clipping removes 4 bases from V and 4 bases from J, with 6 as the unmatched junction base count. CDR1 SGHAT and CDR2 FQNNGV were looked up in the germline V gene. There are 15 amino acids in the CDR3, from cysteine to phenylalanine inclusive. Only CDR3 DNA remains: 45 bases, in frame from the first base. In total, 630 or so healthy bone marrow donors made up the cohort. All cohort members were sampled while nominally healthy, although unrecorded immune exposures were likely present. The donor was CMV seronegative and was included in the group of 352 seronegative cohort members. Every donor gave a peripheral blood sample, and the peripheral blood mononuclear cells from that sample were used for TCR beta sequencing. Genomic DNA extraction from the blood cell samples was performed with the Qiagen DNeasy Blood Extraction Kit. This clone was detected only a few times. Its antigen is not yet known. Base-call qualities are not available, and no considerably larger clone is one nucleotide away.

General findings and caveats noted by the study authors: The study listed 150 to 200 TCR beta chains as associated with cytomegalovirus. The 87-base-pair reads could not distinguish some IMGT-functional V segments, including TRBV6-2 and TRBV6-3, so those segments were excluded. Because HLA typing was unavailable for some donors at each locus, only the typed subset was used in association tests. Specific HLA alleles were associated with over 15,000 TCR beta sequences at a false discovery rate of 0.05 in a later analysis. In a later analysis, HLA-associated TCR beta chains showed more clonal expansion and lower generation probabilities than non-associated chains that were equally common. Because counts were too low, about 15 rarely observed V segments, including chromosome 9 orphons, were left out of the earlier analysis of approximately 580 of the donors. According to the authors, the approach could potentially be generalized to other disease states and immunological phenotypes. The presence/absence analyses assumed that sequencing depth was roughly uniform across donors, and that assumption may not be true. When HLA alleles, especially DR and DQ, strongly co-occurred, attributing TCR associations to individual alleles was difficult. Most TCR sequences were observed very rarely across donors, whereas some public TCRs were present in many individuals. The sequencing pipeline was judged likely to have produced a cluster of highly shared sequence variants as a technical artifact. CMV serostatus was the only immune exposure information available for the cohort. A later analysis found that TCR association rates varied across HLA loci, with DRB1 alleles showing the most associated TCRs and HLA-C alleles the fewest. Correlated functional status among segregating V segments might be attributable to linkage disequilibrium, but an unknown experimental factor could not be ruled out. Broadly in line with IMGT annotations, most TCR beta V segments showed up in productive rearrangements about 90% or about 30% of the time in an earlier analysis of some 590 of the donors. In a later analysis, most CMV-associated TCR beta chains were found to appear HLA-restricted, with HLA associations seemingly driven largely by CMV exposure. A further reported finding was that TCR beta sequences accurately predicted the HLA-A and HLA-B alleles for most subjects in the first cohort. A later analysis reported that several top co-occurrence clusters appeared linked to parvovirus B19, influenza, CMV and Epstein-Barr virus. Three of the identified cytomegalovirus-associated TCR beta chains were confirmed in vitro to be specific for cytomegalovirus antigens. A later genetic analysis reported fewer N-insertions in productive TCRs among donors in an Asian-associated ancestry cluster than the 666-donor mean. V-gene and J-gene trimming of TCR beta chains was associated with a missense DCLRE1C variant in a later genetic analysis, and the association was replicated in an independent cohort. Cytomegalovirus status was reported to be diagnosed by the classifier with high specificity and sensitivity in both the original and validation cohorts. Only TCR beta chains were sequenced in this cohort, and the absence of alpha or paired-chain data limited detectable features.

The sequence was obtained from a woman under 40 in good health and CMV-seronegative. Sequenced material: PBMCs. Recombination joined TRBV11-2 with TRBJ2-7; TRBD2 lines up with 11 middle nucleotides. The DNA reads as follows: TGTGCCAGCAGCTCCCAACTAGCGGGAGCGTACGAGCAGTACTTC. It encodes CASSSQLAGAYEQYF.